The entry that follows covers one T cell receptor beta chain sequence. The method was immunoSEQ multiplex PCR; TCRdb's version includes in-frame clones alone and lacks a portion of them. The sample records approximately 300,000 clones, about nine tenths being singletons. This CDR3 is built from 16 residues. V lost 3 bases, J lost 0 bases, and 11 bases lay in between. Germline V CDR1 and CDR2: LNHDA, SQIVND (reference sequence). These data originate in a study of blood T cell repertoires in COVID-19. This TCR was sampled from a woman younger than 30 who had recovered from COVID-19. Specimen: PBMCs or T cells enriched from blood (not recorded which). This chain links TRBV19 with TRBJ2-2; D is possibly TRBD2 (5 bases). The CDR3 sequence is CASSMRRAANTGELFF. CDR3 DNA: TGTGCCAGTAGTATGAGGCGGGCCGCGAACACCGGGGAGCTGTTTTTT. Drawing the rest from reference TRBV19 and TRBJ2-2, the complete variable domain is DGGITQSPKYLFRKEGQNVTLSCEQNLNHDAMYWYRQDPGQGLRLIYYSQIVNDFQKGDIAEGYSVSREKKESFPLTVTSAQKNPTAFYLCASSMRRAANTGELFFGEGSRLTVL.